This T cell receptor beta chain was retrieved from a study of T cell responses to AZD1222 COVID-19 vaccine. Only in-frame clones appear in the TCRdb table, and some are missing; sequencing was by immunoSEQ multiplex PCR. Here the sample spans hundreds of thousands of clones, just over 90% being singletons. This clone was seen once. The input for sequencing was peripheral blood, taken on day 0 of MenACWY control vaccination. The sequence was collected from an adult in good health.

CDR3 bases: TGTGCCAGCAGTGACTTCGGAGCCGGCTATGGCTACACCTTC. Protein product: CASSDFGAGYGYTF. The chain has TRBV6-4 and TRBJ1-2, with D unresolved. The CDR3 consists of 14 residues. The V end lost 1 base, the J end lost 4 bases, and 10 bases lay between the germline ends. Germline CDR1 and CDR2: MRHNA and SNTAGT.